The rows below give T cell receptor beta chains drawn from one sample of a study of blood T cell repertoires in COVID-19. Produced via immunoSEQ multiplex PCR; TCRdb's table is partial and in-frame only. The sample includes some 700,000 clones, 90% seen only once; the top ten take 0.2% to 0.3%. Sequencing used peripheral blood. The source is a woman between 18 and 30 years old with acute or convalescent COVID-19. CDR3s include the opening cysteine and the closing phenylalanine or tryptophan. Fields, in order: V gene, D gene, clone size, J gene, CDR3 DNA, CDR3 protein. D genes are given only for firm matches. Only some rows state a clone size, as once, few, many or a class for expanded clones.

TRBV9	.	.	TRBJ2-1	TGTGCCAGCAGCGTAGATGGTGTCCCTAGCTCCTACAATGAGCAGTTCTTC	CASSVDGVPSSYNEQFF
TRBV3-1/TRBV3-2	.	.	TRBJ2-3	TGTGCCAGCAGCCAAGATGCAGGTACAGATACGCAGTATTTT	CASSQDAGTDTQYF
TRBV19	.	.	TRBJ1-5	TGTGCCAGTAGTTGGCAGGGAGGTGTTCAGCCCCAGCATTTT	CASSWQGGVQPQHF
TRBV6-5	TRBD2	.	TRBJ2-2	TGTGCCAGTATAAGAGGACTAGCCCAATACGGGGAGCTGTTTTTT	CASIRGLAQYGELFF
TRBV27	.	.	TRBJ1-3	TGTGCCAGCAGCCACGAAATCCGAGGCCGGGGTTGGGGATGGAGCTCTGGAAACACCATATATTTT	CASSHEIRGRGWGWSSGNTIYF
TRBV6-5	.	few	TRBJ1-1	TGTGCCAGCAGCAAGACAGAGAACACTGAAGCTTTCTTT	CASSKTENTEAFF
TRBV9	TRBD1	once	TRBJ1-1	TGTGCCAGCAGCGACAGGGGGGAGTATAACACTGAAGCTTTCTTT	CASSDRGEYNTEAFF
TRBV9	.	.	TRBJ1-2	TGTGCCAGCAAACAGGGCGGACTCGGTTCTGGCTACACCTTC	CASKQGGLGSGYTF
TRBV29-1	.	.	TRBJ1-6	TGCAGCGTCCGGGGGGGTGGTAGCGATTCACCCCTCCACTTT	CSVRGGGSDSPLHF
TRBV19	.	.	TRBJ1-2	TGTGCCAGTAGTCGACACAGGGTACTGGATGGCTACACCTTC	CASSRHRVLDGYTF
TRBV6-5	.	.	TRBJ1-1	TGTGCCAGCAGTTACGGTGGCAGGAACACTGAAGCTTTCTTT	CASSYGGRNTEAFF
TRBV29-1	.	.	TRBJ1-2	TGCAGCGTTAGCGAAGAATTCCCAGGGTGGTTGGATGGCTACACCTTC	CSVSEEFPGWLDGYTF
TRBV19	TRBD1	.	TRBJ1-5	TGTGCCAGTACACGAGACAGGGGGCGGGGACAGCCCCAGCATTTT	CASTRDRGRGQPQHF
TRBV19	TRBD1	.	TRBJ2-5	TGTGCCAGTAGTACCAACGACCGGGACAGGGCGCCCTGGCCCAGGCAAGAGACCCAGTACTTC	CASSTNDRDRAPWPRQETQYF
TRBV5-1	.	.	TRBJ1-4	TGCGCCAGCAGCTTATCAGGATCAAATGAAAAACTGTTTTTT	CASSLSGSNEKLFF
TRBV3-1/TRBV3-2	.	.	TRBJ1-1	TGTGCCAGCAGCCAGGTCCGACTGGGTGAAGCTTTCTTT	CASSQVRLGEAFF
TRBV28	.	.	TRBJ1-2	TGTGCCAGCAGTTCGGGACACTTAAAGGGAGGCTACACCTTC	CASSSGHLKGGYTF
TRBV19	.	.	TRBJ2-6	TGTGCCAGTAGTCCACTCCAGGACTCTGGGGCCAACGTCCTGACTTTC	CASSPLQDSGANVLTF
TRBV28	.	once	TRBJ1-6	TGTGCCAGCAGAGGGGGTGGCTATAATTCACCCCTCCACTTT	CASRGGGYNSPLHF
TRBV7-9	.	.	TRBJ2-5	TGTGCCAGCAGCTTAACCAGAATCCAAGAGACCCAGTACTTC	CASSLTRIQETQYF
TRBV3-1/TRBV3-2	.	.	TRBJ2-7	TGTGCCAGCAGCCGCGGCTACGAGCAGTACTTC	CASSRGYEQYF
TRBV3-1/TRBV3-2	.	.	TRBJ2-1	TGTGCCAGCACCCTCGGTCCAACTCTGCAGGGTACCTCCAATGAGCAGTTCTTC	CASTLGPTLQGTSNEQFF
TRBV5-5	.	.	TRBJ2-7	TGTGCCAGCAGCTTGGCCAGGCAGGAGGTCGAGCAGTACTTC	CASSLARQEVEQYF
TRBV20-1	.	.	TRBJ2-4	TGCAGTGCTAGTGATCTGTACATTCAGTACTTC	CSASDLYIQYF
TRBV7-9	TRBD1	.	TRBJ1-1	TGTGCCAGCAGCTTAAACAGGGGGGGAGGCACTGAAGCTTTCTTT	CASSLNRGGGTEAFF
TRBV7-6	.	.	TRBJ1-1	TGTGCCAGCAGCTTAGTAGGGCAGGGGAACACTGAAGCTTTCTTT	CASSLVGQGNTEAFF
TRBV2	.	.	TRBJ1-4	TGTGCCAGCCAAGTGGGACGGAGCAGGGGTGGCGAAAAACTGTTTTTT	CASQVGRSRGGEKLFF
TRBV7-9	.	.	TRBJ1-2	TGTGCCAGCACCCTACAGGGAGCTAACTATGGCTACACCTTC	CASTLQGANYGYTF
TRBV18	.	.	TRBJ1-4	TGTGCCAGCTCACGAGAGGGTACTAATGAAAAACTGTTTTTT	CASSREGTNEKLFF
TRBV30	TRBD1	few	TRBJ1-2	TGTGCCTGGAGTCCGGACAGGGGCCCCTTCTATGGCTACACCTTC	CAWSPDRGPFYGYTF
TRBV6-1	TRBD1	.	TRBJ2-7	TGTGCCAGCAGTGAAGCCGTGGGACAGATCTACGAGCAGTACTTC	CASSEAVGQIYEQYF
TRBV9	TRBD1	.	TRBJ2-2	TGTGCCAGCAGCGGACCGGGACAGGTCCCCGGGGAGCTGTTTTTT	CASSGPGQVPGELFF
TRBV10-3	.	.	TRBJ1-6	TGTGCCATCAGTGACGTAACTTTCCAGGGAAGTAATAATTCACCCCTCCACTTT	CAISDVTFQGSNNSPLHF
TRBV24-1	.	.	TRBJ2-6	TGTGCCACATCGGTAGCCGGGGCCAACGTCCTGACTTTC	CATSVAGANVLTF
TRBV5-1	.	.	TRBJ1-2	TGCGCCAGCAGCTTCGATACAGGGACCTATGGCTACACCTTC	CASSFDTGTYGYTF
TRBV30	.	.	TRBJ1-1	TGTGCCTGGAGTGTAACCGGGTCGAAAACCCCGACTTTCTTT	CAWSVTGSKTPTFF
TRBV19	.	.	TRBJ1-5	TGTGCCAGTAGTATTTTTATTGGCGGGGATTGGGGTCAGCCCCAGCATTTT	CASSIFIGGDWGQPQHF
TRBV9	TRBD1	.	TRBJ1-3	TGTGCCAGCAGCGTCCGGACAGGCCATCTCTCTGGAAACACCATATATTTT	CASSVRTGHLSGNTIYF
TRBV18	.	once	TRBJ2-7	TGTGCCAGCTCACCTGGGACAAACTACGAGCAGTACTTC	CASSPGTNYEQYF
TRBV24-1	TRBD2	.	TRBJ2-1	TGTGCCACCAGTGACCTTAGCGGGGGGGCTTACAATGAGCAGTTCTTC	CATSDLSGGAYNEQFF
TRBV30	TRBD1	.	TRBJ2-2	TGTGCCTGGGACAGGGGGCCAAACACCGGGGAGCTGTTTTTT	CAWDRGPNTGELFF
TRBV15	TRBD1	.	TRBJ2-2	TGTGCCACCAGACCCCCGGGACAGGGGGCCGGGGAGCTGTTTTTT	CATRPPGQGAGELFF
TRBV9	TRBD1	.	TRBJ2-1	TGTGCCAGCAGCGCTCTACAGGGGCGATCCTACAATGAGCAGTTCTTC	CASSALQGRSYNEQFF
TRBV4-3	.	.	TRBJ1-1	TGCGCCAGCAGCCTCGGGACTGAAGCTTTCTTT	CASSLGTEAFF
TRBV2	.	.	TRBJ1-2	TGTGCCAGCAGTGAATGGGCGAGACGGGAGAACTATGGCTACACCTTC	CASSEWARRENYGYTF
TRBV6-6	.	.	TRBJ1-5	TGTGCCAGCAGTTACCCCGGGCAGCCCCAGCATTTT	CASSYPGQPQHF
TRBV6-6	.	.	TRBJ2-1	TGTGCCAGCAGTCCTCCGACAGTATACCTTACAAATGAGCAGTTCTTC	CASSPPTVYLTNEQFF
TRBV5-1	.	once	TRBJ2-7	TGCGCCAGCAGCTTGGGCAGAAACGAGCAGTACTTC	CASSLGRNEQYF
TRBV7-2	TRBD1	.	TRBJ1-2	TGTGCCAGCAGCGATATGACAGGGACTAACTATGGCTACACCTTC	CASSDMTGTNYGYTF
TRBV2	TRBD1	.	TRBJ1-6	TGTGCCAGCAGGGCCCAGGGGGCAAGGTCACCCCTCCACTTT	CASRAQGARSPLHF
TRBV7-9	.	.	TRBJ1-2	TGTGCCAGCAGCTTGGCGGGTACTGGTGGTGGCTACACCTTC	CASSLAGTGGGYTF
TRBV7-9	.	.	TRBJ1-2	TGTGCCAGCAGCTTAGATCTGATCGGGGGCTACACCTTC	CASSLDLIGGYTF
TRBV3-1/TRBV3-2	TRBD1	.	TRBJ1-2	TGTGCCAGCAGCCAAGATCAGGGGGCGCGCAGTGGCTACACCTTC	CASSQDQGARSGYTF